This paragraph covers one TCR beta chain sequence. This clone is labeled medium-sized (0.01 to 0.1%). This receptor's antigen is unknown. Gene names, together with germline sequences, are murine for this receptor. The missing CDR3 end, 1 residue past where the read stops, is filled in from the germline J gene. In light of the paper, this sample's time point label describes: mouse harvest day 7 after allogeneic transplant. Mouse grafts consisting of 10^7 T-cell-depleted bone marrow cells combined with 10^6 splenic CD5+ T cells were administered by tail vein injection. Mouse GVHD was modeled in a major MHC-mismatch B6 (H2b) into BALB/c (H2d) model, with tissues profiled at day 7 or 14. On day 7 or 14 post-transplant, mouse tissues and retro-orbital blood were harvested with separate sterile tools for each animal, and livers were flushed before harvest. Before genomic DNA isolation with the DNeasy Blood & Tissue Kit, mouse tissues were minced using razor blades in buffered saline.

The CDR3 measures 10 amino acids from cysteine to phenylalanine. Only the CDR3 bases that were read are kept: 27 of them, in frame from base 1. V drops 3 bases and J drops 7 bases, leaving 4 bases in between. CDR1 is given as GKSSPN and CDR2 as SITVG, both from the germline V gene. Library creation used the immunoSEQ multiplex PCR assay. Adaptive Biotechnologies performed the TCRbeta CDR3 sequencing at survey depth and reported CDR3 sequences, V/J genes, productive frequency and template counts. TCR beta CDR3 regions were amplified from genomic DNA instead of RNA. In the source study's methods: Jensen-Shannon divergence was used to quantify pairwise repertoire overlap between tissues, with a value of 1 meaning complete divergence and a value of 0 meaning identical repertoires. Based on pairwise JSD values, tissues were grouped by single-linkage agglomerative hierarchical clustering, and the results were shown as dendrograms. GLIPH2 was applied to all patient samples using simulation_depth 1000, kmer_min_depth 3, and cdr3_length_cutoff 8, and only groups with more than two unique CDR3s were retained. In a standardized tissue-overlap score, Jaccard GLIPH-group overlap across patients was extrapolated to a standard repertoire size of 1000 clones. Linear mixed-effect models, with tissue included as a fixed effect and individual included as a random effect, were used to assess associations of diversity with clinical or experimental variables. TCRdb's version of the immuneACCESS table is confined to in-frame rearrangements and falls short of the full clone set. An unresolved V gene accounts for under half of the shortfall where checked; the remainder is of unknown origin. Clone size and V and J calls were adopted from that table, with D and trimming inferred from the DNA. The sample table contains roughly 10,000 clones; only one count was recorded for 35% to 40% of them. The ten largest clones capture 1.5% to 2% of the sample.

The record originates from a study of tissue T cells after allogeneic stem cell transplantation (dated by TCRdb to between 2020 and 2023). Concerning the study at large: The study profiled TCR beta repertoires across many tissues from research autopsies of patients with and without GVHD, plus mouse models of GVHD. The human arm was conducted as a prospective observational study, and neither blinding nor randomization was performed.

Study-level results and caveats: Only a few T cell clones appeared in more than one patient, yet motif-based clustering showed tissue-specific repertoire signatures that were shared between patients. A small and clinically heterogeneous patient cohort was studied, and sampling depth was acknowledged as a limitation. Within patients, how anatomically similar tissues were was a major factor shaping TCR repertoire composition, regardless of disease or transplant status. The study did not establish which tissue TCRs were alloreactive or antigen-specific, and some clones may have been host cells that persisted. In both patients and mice, T cells from blood and spleen covered only a limited part of the TCR repertoire found in tissues.

The chain is assembled from TRBV31 and TRBJ2-1; the D gene cannot be named for sure. This clonotype was sampled from a female BALB/c mouse given C57BL/6 T cells with graft-versus-host disease after an allogeneic hematopoietic cell transplant. Material for sequencing was skin. The CDR3 is CAWSEAEQFF. The covered CDR3 bases are TGTGCCTGGAGCGAGGCTGAGCAGTTC.